This T cell receptor (beta chain) was recovered during a study of T cell repertoires in cytomegalovirus infection. General study results and limits: It was HLA-C-restricted CMV-specific TCR beta clonotypes that dominated the response ex vivo.

The CDR3 is 15 amino acids. V lost 2 bases and J 3 bases, leaving 11 bases between the germline ends. Germline-derived CDR1 and CDR2 are MNHEY and SVGEGT. A remark on this clonotype: The antigen is undetermined.

A single record per CDR3 protein comes from TCRdb applying MiXCR to the reads. The sample yields about 920,000 distinct CDR3 sequences, roughly 30% seen once. The sequence was collected from a human donor in good health (CMV status not recorded). Some clones in this sample may be carry-over from other donors' samples. This material consisted of cultured CD8+ T cells from PBMCs, taken from culture after CMV antigen stimulation. The chain couples TRBV6-2 or TRBV6-3 to TRBJ1-5; D remains unclear. The CDR3: CASSYIGEINQPQHF. The DNA for the CDR3 is TGTGCCAGCAGTTACATCGGAGAGATCAATCAGCCCCAGCATTTT.